This T cell receptor beta chain comes out of a study of T cells in Graves' hyperthyroidism and ophthalmopathy. Regions amplified from RNA transcripts were the TCR beta CDR3 regions. First-round RT-PCR of the TCR CDR3 relied on the HTBI primer set. One entry per CDR3 protein, called by TCRdb with MiXCR from the multiplex PCR reads. The repertoire has 550,000 to 800,000 distinct CDR3 sequences, about a sixth of them found once; the top ten carry approximately 8%. Germline V lookup: CDR1 SGHRS, CDR2 YFSETQ. V lost 4 bases and J 6 bases, leaving 24 bases between the germline ends. CDR3 size: 17 residues. A few counts support this clonotype.

Sample: blood. This chain connects TRBV5-1 to TRBJ2-3, with a weak D call TRBD1 (6 bases). This receptor was obtained from a man younger than 35 with Graves' hyperthyroidism. The DNA for the CDR3 is TGCGCCAGCAGCCTACGGGCCGGGACACAGGGTTCCGATACGCAGTATTTT. This codes for CASSLRAGTQGSDTQYF.